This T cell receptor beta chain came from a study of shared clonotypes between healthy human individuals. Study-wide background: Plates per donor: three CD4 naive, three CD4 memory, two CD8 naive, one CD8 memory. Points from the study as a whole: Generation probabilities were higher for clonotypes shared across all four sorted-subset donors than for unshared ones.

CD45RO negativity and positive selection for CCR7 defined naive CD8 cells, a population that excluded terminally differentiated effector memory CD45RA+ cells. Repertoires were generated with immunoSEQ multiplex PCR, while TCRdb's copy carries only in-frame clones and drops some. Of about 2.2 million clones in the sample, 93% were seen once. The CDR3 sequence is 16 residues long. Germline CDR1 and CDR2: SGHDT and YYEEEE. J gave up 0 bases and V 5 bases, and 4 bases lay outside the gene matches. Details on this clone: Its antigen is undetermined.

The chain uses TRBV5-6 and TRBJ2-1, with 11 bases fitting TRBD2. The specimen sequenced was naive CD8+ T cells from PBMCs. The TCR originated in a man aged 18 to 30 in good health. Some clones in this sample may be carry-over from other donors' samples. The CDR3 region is CASSGLAGRSYNEQFF. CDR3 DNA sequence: TGTGCCAGCAGTGGACTAGCGGGTCGCTCCTACAATGAGCAGTTCTTC.